This TCR beta chain emerged from a study of monozygotic twins with inflammatory bowel disease. With the 5' RACE reads reprocessed, TCRdb shows one record per CDR3 protein and no DNA. This table lists 350,000 to 400,000 distinct CDR3 sequences. The CDR3 is 15 amino acids. Sequenced input: blood. This chain links TRBV12-3 or TRBV12-4 with TRBJ1-4. This receptor was identified in a human donor with ulcerative colitis or Crohn's disease, or a healthy co-twin of an affected twin (not recorded which). The CDR3 region is CASSLLLGVEEKLFF.